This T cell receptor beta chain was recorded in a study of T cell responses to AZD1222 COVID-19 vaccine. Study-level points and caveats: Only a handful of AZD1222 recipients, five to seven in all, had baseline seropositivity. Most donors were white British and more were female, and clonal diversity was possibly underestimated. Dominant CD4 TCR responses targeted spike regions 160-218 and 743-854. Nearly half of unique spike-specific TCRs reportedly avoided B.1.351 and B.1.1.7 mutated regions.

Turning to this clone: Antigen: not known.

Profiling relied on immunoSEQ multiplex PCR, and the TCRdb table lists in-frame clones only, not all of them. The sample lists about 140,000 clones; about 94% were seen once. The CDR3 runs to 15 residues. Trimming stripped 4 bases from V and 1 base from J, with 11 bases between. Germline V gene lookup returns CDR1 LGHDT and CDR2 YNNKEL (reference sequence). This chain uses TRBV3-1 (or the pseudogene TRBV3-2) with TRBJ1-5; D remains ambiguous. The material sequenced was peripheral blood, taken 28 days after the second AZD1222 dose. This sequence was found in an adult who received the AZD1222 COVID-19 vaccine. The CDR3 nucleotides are TGTGCCAGCAGCCGGTTCGTGGGGAGCAATCAGCCCCAGCATTTT. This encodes CASSRFVGSNQPQHF.